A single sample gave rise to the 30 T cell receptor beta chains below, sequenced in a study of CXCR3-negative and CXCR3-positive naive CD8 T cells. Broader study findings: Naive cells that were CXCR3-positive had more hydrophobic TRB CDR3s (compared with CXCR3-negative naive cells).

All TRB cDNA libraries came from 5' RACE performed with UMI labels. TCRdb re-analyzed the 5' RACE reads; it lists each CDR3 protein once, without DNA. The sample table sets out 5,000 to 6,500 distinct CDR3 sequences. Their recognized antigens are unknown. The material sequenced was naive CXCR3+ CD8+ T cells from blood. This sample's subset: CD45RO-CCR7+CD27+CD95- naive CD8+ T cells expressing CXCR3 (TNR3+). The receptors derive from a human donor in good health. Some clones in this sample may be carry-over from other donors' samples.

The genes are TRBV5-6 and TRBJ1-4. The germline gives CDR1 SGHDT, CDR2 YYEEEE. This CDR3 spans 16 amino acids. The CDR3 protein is CASSLLWGPGGEKLFF.

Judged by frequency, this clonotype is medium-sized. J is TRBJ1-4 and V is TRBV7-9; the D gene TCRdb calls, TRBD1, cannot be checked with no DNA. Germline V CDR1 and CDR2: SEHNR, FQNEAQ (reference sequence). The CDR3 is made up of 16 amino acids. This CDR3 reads CASSSGPGQGNEKLFF. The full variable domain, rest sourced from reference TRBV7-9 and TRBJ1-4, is DTGVSQNPRHKITKRGQNVTFRCDPISEHNRLYWYRQTLGQGPEFLTYFQNEAQLEKSRLLSDRFSAERPKGSFSTLEIQRTEQGDSAMYLCASSSGPGQGNEKLFFGSGTQLSVL.

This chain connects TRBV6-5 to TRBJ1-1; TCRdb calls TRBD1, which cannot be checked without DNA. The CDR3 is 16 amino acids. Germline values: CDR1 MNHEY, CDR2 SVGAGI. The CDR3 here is CASSYSTGGANTEAFF.

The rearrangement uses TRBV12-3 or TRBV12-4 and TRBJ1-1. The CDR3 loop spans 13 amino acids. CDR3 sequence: CASSLGLLSEAFF.

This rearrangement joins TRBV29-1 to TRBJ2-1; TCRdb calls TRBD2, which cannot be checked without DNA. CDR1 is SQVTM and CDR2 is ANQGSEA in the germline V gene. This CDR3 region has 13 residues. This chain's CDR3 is CSVAPPEVNEQFF.

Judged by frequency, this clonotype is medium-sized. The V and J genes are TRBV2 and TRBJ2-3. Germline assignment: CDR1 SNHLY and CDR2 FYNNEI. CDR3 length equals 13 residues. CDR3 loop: CASSEIITDTQYF. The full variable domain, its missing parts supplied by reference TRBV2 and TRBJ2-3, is EPEVTQTPSHQVTQMGQEVILRCVPISNHLYFYWYRQILGQKVEFLVSFYNNEISEKSEIFDDQFSVERPDGSNFTLKIRSTKLEDSAMYFCASSEIITDTQYFGPGTRLTVL.

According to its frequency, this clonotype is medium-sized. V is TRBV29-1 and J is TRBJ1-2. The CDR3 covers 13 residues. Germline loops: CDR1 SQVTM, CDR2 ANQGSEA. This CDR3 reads CSVTSYLRDGYTF.

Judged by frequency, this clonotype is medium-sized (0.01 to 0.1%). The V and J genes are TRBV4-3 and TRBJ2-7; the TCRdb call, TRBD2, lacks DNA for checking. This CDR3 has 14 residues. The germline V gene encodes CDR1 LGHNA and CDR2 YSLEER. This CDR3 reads CASSQTSGGYEQYF.

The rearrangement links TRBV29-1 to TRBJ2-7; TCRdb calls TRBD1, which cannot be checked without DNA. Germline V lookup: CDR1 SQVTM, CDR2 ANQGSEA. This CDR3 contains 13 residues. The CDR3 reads CSAVVQGSYEQYF.

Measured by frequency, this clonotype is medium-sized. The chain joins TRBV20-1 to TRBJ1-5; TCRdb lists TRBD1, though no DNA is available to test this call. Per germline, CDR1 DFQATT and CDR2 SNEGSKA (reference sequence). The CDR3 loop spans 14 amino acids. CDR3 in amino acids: CSASRDRVFQPQHF.

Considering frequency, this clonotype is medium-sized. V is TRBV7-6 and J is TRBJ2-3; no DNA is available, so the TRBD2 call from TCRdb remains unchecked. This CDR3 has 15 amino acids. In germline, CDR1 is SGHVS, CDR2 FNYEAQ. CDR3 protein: CASSFQAGGTDTQYF.

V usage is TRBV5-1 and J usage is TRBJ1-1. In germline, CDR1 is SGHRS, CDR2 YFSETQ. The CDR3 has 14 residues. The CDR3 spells CASTLGWGNTEAFF.

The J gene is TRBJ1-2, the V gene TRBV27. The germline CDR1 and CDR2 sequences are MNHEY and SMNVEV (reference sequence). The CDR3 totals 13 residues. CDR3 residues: CASSSGINYGYTF.

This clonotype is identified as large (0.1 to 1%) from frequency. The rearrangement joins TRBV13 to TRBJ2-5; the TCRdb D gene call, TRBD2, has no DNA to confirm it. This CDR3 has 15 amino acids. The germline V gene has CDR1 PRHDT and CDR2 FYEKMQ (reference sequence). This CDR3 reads CASSLGTSSQETQYF.

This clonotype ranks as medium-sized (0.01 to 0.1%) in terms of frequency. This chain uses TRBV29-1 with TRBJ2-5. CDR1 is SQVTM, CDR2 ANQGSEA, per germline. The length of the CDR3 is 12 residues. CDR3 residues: CSVTLYQETQYF.

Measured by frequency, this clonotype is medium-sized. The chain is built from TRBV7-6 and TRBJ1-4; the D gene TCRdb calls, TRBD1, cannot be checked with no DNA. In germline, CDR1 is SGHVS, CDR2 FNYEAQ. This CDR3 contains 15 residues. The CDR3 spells CASSPTGSYNEKLFF.

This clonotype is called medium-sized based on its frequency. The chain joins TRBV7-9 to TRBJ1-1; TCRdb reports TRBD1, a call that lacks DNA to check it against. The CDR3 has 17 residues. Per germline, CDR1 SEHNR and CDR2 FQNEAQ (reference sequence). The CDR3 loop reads CASSDLSTGLMNTEAFF. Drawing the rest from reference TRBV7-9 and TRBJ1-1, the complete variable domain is DTGVSQNPRHKITKRGQNVTFRCDPISEHNRLYWYRQTLGQGPEFLTYFQNEAQLEKSRLLSDRFSAERPKGSFSTLEIQRTEQGDSAMYLCASSDLSTGLMNTEAFFGQGTRLTVV.

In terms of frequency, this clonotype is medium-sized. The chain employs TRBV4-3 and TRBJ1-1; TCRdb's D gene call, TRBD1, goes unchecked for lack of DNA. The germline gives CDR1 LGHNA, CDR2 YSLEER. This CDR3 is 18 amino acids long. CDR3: CASSPGARGSLSATEAFF.

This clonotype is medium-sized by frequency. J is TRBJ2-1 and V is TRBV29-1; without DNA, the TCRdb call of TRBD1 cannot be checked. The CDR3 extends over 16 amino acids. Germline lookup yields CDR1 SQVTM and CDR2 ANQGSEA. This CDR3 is CSVEEVRDRVNNEQFF.

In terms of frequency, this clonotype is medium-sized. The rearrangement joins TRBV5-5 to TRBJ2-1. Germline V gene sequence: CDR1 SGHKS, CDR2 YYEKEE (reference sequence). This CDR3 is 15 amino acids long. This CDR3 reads CASSLEAGTYNEQFF.

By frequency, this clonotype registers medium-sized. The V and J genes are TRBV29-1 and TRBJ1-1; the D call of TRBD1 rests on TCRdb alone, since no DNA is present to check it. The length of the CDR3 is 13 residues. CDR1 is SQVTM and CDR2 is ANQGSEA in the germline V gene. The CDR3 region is CSVPRPRGGDAFF.

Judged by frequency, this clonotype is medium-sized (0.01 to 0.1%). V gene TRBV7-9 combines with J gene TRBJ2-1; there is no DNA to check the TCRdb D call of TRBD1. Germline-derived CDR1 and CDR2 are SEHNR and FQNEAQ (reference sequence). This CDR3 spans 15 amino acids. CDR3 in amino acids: CASSLVEGGSNEQFF.

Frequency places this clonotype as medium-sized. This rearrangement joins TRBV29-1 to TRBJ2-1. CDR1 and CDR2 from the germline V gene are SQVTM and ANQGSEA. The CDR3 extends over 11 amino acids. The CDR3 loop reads CSVEIPREQFF.

CDR3 protein: CASSLLGTLSSYEQYF. The chain couples TRBV28 to TRBJ2-7; TCRdb picks TRBD1, but there is no DNA to check that call. This CDR3 spans 16 amino acids. The germline gives CDR1 MDHEN, CDR2 SYDVKM.

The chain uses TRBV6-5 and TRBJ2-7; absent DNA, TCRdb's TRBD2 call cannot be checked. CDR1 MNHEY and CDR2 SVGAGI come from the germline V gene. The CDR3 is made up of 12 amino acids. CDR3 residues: CASMQAGYEQYF.

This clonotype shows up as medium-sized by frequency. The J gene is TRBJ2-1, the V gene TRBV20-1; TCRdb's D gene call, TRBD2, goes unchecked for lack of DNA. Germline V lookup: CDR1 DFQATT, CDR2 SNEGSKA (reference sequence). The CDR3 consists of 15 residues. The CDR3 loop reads CSALATSASYNEQFF.

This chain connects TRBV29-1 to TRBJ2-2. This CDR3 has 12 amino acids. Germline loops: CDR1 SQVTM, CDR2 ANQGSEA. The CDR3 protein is CSVEEGTGELFF.

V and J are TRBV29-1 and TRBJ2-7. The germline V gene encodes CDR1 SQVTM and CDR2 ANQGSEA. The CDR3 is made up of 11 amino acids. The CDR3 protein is CSVVKDYEQYF.

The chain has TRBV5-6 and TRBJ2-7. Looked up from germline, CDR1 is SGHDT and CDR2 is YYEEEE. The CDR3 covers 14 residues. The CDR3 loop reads CASSLVQTSYEQYF. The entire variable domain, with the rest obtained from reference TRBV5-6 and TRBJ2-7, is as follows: DAGVTQSPTHLIKTRGQQVTLRCSPKSGHDTVSWYQQALGQGPQFIFQYYEEEERQRGNFPDRFSGHQFPNYSSELNVNALLLGDSALYLCASSLVQTSYEQYFGPGTRLTVT.

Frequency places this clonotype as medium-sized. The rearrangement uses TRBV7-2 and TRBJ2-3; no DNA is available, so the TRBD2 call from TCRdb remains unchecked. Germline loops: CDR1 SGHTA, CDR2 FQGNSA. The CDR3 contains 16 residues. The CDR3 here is CASSLDHEGYTDTQYF.